This TCR beta chain was sequenced in a study of PD-L1 blockade in urothelial cancer. In the study overall: Blood was tested 3 weeks (second dose) and 6 weeks into treatment.

The method was immunoSEQ multiplex PCR; TCRdb's version includes in-frame clones alone and lacks a portion of them. Counted here are about 84,000 clones, roughly 90% occurring once; the ten biggest clones make up approximately 9%. Sample: PBMCs, taken around atezolizumab (anti-PD-L1) treatment. The TCR was taken from a man between 60 and 75 years old with urothelial cancer.

The CDR3 is CASITGGKETQYF. The CDR3 DNA follows: TGTGCCAGCATCACAGGGGGGAAAGAGACCCAGTACTTC. The rearrangement uses TRBV25-1 and TRBJ2-5; 8 bases align to TRBD1. CDR1 is MGHDK and CDR2 is SYGVNS in the germline V gene. The CDR3 loop spans 13 amino acids. The junction had 4 bases not matched to a gene; V was cut back by 7 bases and J by 3 bases.